The next 5 T cell receptor beta chains were all read from a single sample in a study of blood T cell repertoires in COVID-19. Using immunoSEQ multiplex PCR, the repertoire was profiled, and TCRdb retains in-frame clones only, with some absent. The sample lists 140,000 to 150,000 clones, roughly three quarters occurring once. Material: peripheral blood. These receptors originate from a woman between 55 and 75 years old with acute or convalescent COVID-19.

The V and J genes are TRBV7-8 and TRBJ2-7, with 7 bases lining up with TRBD2. This CDR3 spans 13 amino acids. J was trimmed by 5 bases and V by 6 bases; bases with no gene match: 7. Germline CDR1 is SGHVS and CDR2 is FQNEAQ. CDR3 sequence (DNA): TGTGCCAGCAGAGAGGGGAGGGCCAACGAGCAGTACTTC. Its protein is CASREGRANEQYF.

The chain joins TRBV29-1 to TRBJ1-1, with TRBD1 identical over 7 bases. V lost 7 bases to trimming and J lost 3 bases; unmatched junction nucleotides: 8. From germline, CDR1 is SQVTM and CDR2 ANQGSEA. The CDR3 consists of 13 residues. CDR3 sequence: CSGTDREDTEAFF. The CDR3 DNA is TGCAGCGGGACCGACAGGGAGGACACTGAAGCTTTCTTT.

This clone has only a few counts. The V and J genes are TRBV4-2 and TRBJ1-5, with D possibly matching TRBD1 (5 bases). Trimming cost V 4 bases and J 7 bases, with 17 bases left between them. CDR3 length: 15 amino acids. Germline V gives CDR1 LGHNA, CDR2 YNFKEQ. This CDR3 is CASSPDGGMPQPQHF. The CDR3, as DNA: TGTGCCAGCAGCCCGGACGGGGGAATGCCACAGCCCCAGCATTTT.

The rearrangement joins TRBV10-3 to TRBJ2-3, with 9 positions matching TRBD1. With V trimmed by 5 bases and J by 5 bases, 5 bases remained unmatched. Germline CDR1 is ENHRY and CDR2 is SYGVKD. CDR3 length equals 14 residues. The CDR3 region has the DNA TGTGCCATCAGTTACAGGGGGCAGGGAGATACGCAGTATTTT. Amino acids: CAISYRGQGDTQYF.

The chain uses TRBV29-1 and TRBJ2-3, with D perhaps TRBD2 (6 bases). Trimming removed 4 bases from V and 3 bases from J, with 11 bases in between. The germline V gene has CDR1 SQVTM and CDR2 ANQGSEA. The CDR3 length is 13 residues. In DNA form, the CDR3 reads TGCAGCGTTGCCCCGACTAGAACAGATACGCAGTATTTT. Protein sequence: CSVAPTRTDTQYF.